This T cell receptor beta chain emerged from a study of shared clonotypes between healthy human individuals. Study-wide results and caveats: Non-shared clonotypes showed lower generation probabilities than clonotypes common to all four donors.

Only CD45RO-negative cells positively selected for CCR7 counted as naive CD8 cells, so terminally differentiated effector memory CD45RA+ cells were excluded. A remark on this clone: Its antigen remains unidentified.

Germline V gene lookup returns CDR1 MGHRA and CDR2 YSYEKL. The CDR3 runs to 15 residues. J gave up 7 bases and V 4 bases, and 9 bases lay outside the gene matches. Some 30,000 T cell genomes (about 210 ng DNA) went into each sorted-subset replicate. Sequencing was performed with immunoSEQ multiplex PCR; in TCRdb, only in-frame clones are kept and a portion is missing. The repertoire consists of about 700,000 clones, with about 90% occurring once and the leading ten covering approximately 24%. The V call is TRBV4-1, the J call TRBJ2-1; 8 nucleotides match TRBD2. The sequence was obtained from a man aged 25-45 years in good health. The sample consisted of naive CD8+ T cells sorted from blood. The chain's CDR3 is CASSPWSGSHNEQFF. In DNA, the CDR3 is TGCGCCAGCAGCCCCTGGAGCGGGAGTCATAATGAGCAGTTCTTC.